The 23 T cell receptor beta chains below were found in one sample sequenced in a study of OX40 agonist ivuxolimab in advanced cancers. Libraries were prepared by immunoSEQ multiplex PCR; TCRdb keeps only in-frame clonotypes and omits some of them. The repertoire includes about 25,000 clones, roughly 88% of them detected once, and around 49% sits in the top ten. The sequencing used CD4+ or CD8+ T cells sorted from blood, collected in a trial of the OX40 agonist ivuxolimab. The receptors stem from an adult with an advanced solid tumor such as melanoma, head and neck, liver or kidney cancer.

The chain uses TRBV2 and TRBJ2-6; the D call may be TRBD1 or TRBD2 (6 bases each). Trimming cost V 6 bases and J 0 bases, with 9 bases left between them. The CDR3 contains 15 residues. The V gene's germline CDR1 is SNHLY and CDR2 FYNNEI. The CDR3 reads CASRQGLSGANVLTF. The DNA for the CDR3 is TGTGCCAGCAGACAGGGACTCTCTGGGGCCAACGTCCTGACTTTC.

This clone is a singleton in its sample. V is TRBV7-2 and J is TRBJ2-2, with 8 bases aligning to TRBD2. J was trimmed by 4 bases and V by 6 bases; bases with no gene match: 4. The CDR3 consists of 14 residues. The germline V gene has CDR1 SGHTA and CDR2 FQGNSA. The CDR3 DNA follows: TGTGCCAGCAGGGCCGGGGGGGCCACCGGGGAGCTGTTTTTT. This gives the protein CASRAGGATGELFF.

The V call is TRBV11-2, the J call TRBJ2-5; no clear D. This CDR3 has 12 amino acids. V lost 1 base, J lost 3 bases, and 3 bases lay in between. In germline, CDR1 is SGHAT, CDR2 FQNNGV. The CDR3 DNA reads TGTGCCAGCAGCTTAGCCGAAGAGACCCAGTACTTC. It is translated as CASSLAEETQYF.

V and J are TRBV9 and TRBJ2-6; tentatively, D is TRBD2 (5 bases). Trimming shortened V by 4 bases and J by 4 bases, and 12 bases separated the two germline ends. Germline CDR1 reads SGDLS; CDR2 reads YYNGEE. This CDR3 is 15 amino acids long. CDR3: CASSRPPGGANVLTF. The CDR3 DNA sequence: TGTGCCAGCAGCCGACCTCCGGGAGGGGCCAACGTCCTGACTTTC. The full variable domain, its missing parts supplied by reference TRBV9 and TRBJ2-6, is DSGVTQTPKHLITATGQRVTLRCSPRSGDLSVYWYQQSLDQGLQFLIQYYNGEERAKGNILERFSAQQFPDLHSELNLSSLELGDSALYFCASSRPPGGANVLTFGAGSRLTVL.

This rearrangement joins TRBV6-5 to TRBJ1-6, with TRBD1 matching over 7 bases. Germline trimming cut 2 bases from V and 7 bases from J; bases unmatched to any gene: 2. The CDR3 covers 14 residues. Germline values: CDR1 MNHEY, CDR2 SVGAGI. CDR3 residues: CASSYPGQNSPLHF. CDR3 nucleotides: TGTGCCAGCAGTTACCCGGGACAGAATTCACCCCTCCACTTT.

The V gene is TRBV5-1, the J gene TRBJ1-6; D not resolved. Germline V CDR1 and CDR2: SGHRS, YFSETQ. The CDR3 is made up of 16 amino acids. V lost 4 bases to trimming and J lost 6 bases, with 17 bases between them. CDR3 residues: CASSPTTAGLNSPLHF. The CDR3 region has the DNA TGCGCCAGCAGCCCCACTACAGCTGGCCTTAATTCACCCCTCCACTTT.

The chain is built from TRBV7-9 and TRBJ1-1; D remains unclear. V dropped 6 bases and J dropped 6 bases, with 14 bases sitting between them. CDR1 is SEHNR, CDR2 FQNEAQ, per germline (reference sequence). CDR3 length: 13 amino acids. CDR3 DNA: TGTGCCAGCAGATCCGGGGAAACTGCTGAAGCTTTCTTT. Its protein product is CASRSGETAEAFF.

The chain joins TRBV9 to TRBJ2-3; 11 nucleotides align to TRBD2. Germline CDR1 is SGDLS and CDR2 is YYNGEE. CDR3 length equals 17 residues. The V and J ends lost 4 bases and 0 bases, in that order; junction bases with no gene match: 7. This chain's CDR3 is CASSTPTSGGSTDTQYF. In DNA form, the CDR3 reads TGTGCCAGCAGCACCCCAACTAGCGGGGGTAGCACAGATACGCAGTATTTT.

This rearrangement joins TRBV28 to TRBJ2-7, with a possible D match to TRBD2 (6 bases). With 3 bases removed from V and 2 bases from J, the gap between germline ends came to 11 bases. The V gene's germline CDR1 is MDHEN and CDR2 SYDVKM. The CDR3 is 14 residues long. The CDR3 is CASSLGLQAYEQYF. The CDR3 DNA sequence: TGTGCCAGCAGTTTGGGACTGCAGGCCTACGAGCAGTACTTC.

The chain couples TRBV6-1 to TRBJ1-4; D uncertain. Germline V gene sequence: CDR1 MNHNS, CDR2 SASEGT. The CDR3 spans 11 residues. V gave up 4 bases and J gave up 8 bases, with 5 bases separating them. CDR3 amino acids: CASSVSEKLFF. CDR3 nucleotides: TGTGCCAGCAGTGTCAGCGAAAAACTGTTTTTT.

This chain links TRBV10-1 with TRBJ1-3; 8 bases map to TRBD1. This CDR3 spans 16 amino acids. Germline V CDR1 and CDR2: WNHNN, SYGVQD (reference sequence). The V and J ends lost 11 bases and 1 base, in that order; junction bases with no gene match: 13. This chain's CDR3 is CAPRMEQGASGNTIYF. The CDR3 DNA is TGCGCCCCCAGAATGGAGCAGGGGGCTTCTGGAAACACCATATATTTT.

The chain links TRBV19 to TRBJ1-3; D might be TRBD1 (6 bases). Germline lookup yields CDR1 LNHDA and CDR2 SQIVND (reference sequence). The CDR3 sequence is 14 residues long. V gave up 5 bases and J gave up 7 bases, with 15 bases separating them. The CDR3 spells CASSPTERGNTIYF. The CDR3 nucleotides are TGTGCCAGTAGTCCGACAGAGAGGGGGAACACCATATATTTT.

This clone was seen a few times. V usage is TRBV6-1 and J usage is TRBJ2-2; D tentatively reads TRBD1 or TRBD2 (5 bases each). The CDR3 sequence is 16 residues long. Between the trimmed V and J ends, which lost 2 bases and 4 bases, there was a span of 14 bases. Per germline, CDR1 MNHNS and CDR2 SASEGT. As DNA, the CDR3 is TGTGCCAGCAGTGAATCGGGACGGAGATCCACCGGGGAGCTGTTTTTT. This gives the protein CASSESGRRSTGELFF.

The table lists this clone with a count of one. CDR3 nucleotides: TGCGCCAGCAGCCAAGAAGGGAATGAGCAGTACTTC. Its translation: CASSQEGNEQYF. The V and J genes are TRBV4-3 and TRBJ2-7, with D unresolved. Germline assignment: CDR1 LGHNA and CDR2 YSLEER. Trimming removed 0 bases from V and 7 bases from J, with 7 bases in between. The CDR3 runs 12 residues.

The chain carries TRBV4-2 and TRBJ2-1; D is tentatively TRBD1 or TRBD2 (5 bases each). The germline CDR1 and CDR2 sequences are LGHNA and YNFKEQ. The V gene lost 4 bases and the J gene lost 3 bases, with 16 bases spanning the gap. CDR3 length: 16 amino acids. The CDR3 DNA reads TGTGCCAGCAGCCGTGGGGGAGCGGAGATCTACAATGAGCAGTTCTTC. Translated, it gives CASSRGGAEIYNEQFF.

The CDR3 bases are TGTGCCAGTAGTCCCAGGGGTGCCTACGAGCAGTACTTC. It encodes CASSPRGAYEQYF. The chain links TRBV19 to TRBJ2-7; TRBD1 is a possible D gene (6 bases). The V and J ends lost 5 bases and 2 bases respectively, with 10 bases between them. Germline V CDR1 and CDR2: LNHDA, SQIVND (reference sequence). The CDR3 is 13 amino acids.

This chain links TRBV30 with TRBJ1-2, with TRBD1 identical over 7 bases. Per germline, CDR1 GTSNPN and CDR2 SVGIG (reference sequence). V shed 3 bases, J shed 4 bases, and the junction held 8 bases outside the gene matches. The CDR3 loop spans 14 amino acids. The CDR3 protein is CAWSVPDRAYGYTF. Written as DNA, the CDR3 is TGTGCCTGGAGCGTCCCAGACAGGGCCTATGGCTACACCTTC.

V usage is TRBV7-2 and J usage is TRBJ2-1; tentatively, D is TRBD2 (6 bases). With 2 bases removed from V and 9 bases from J, the gap between germline ends came to 8 bases. This CDR3 is built from 12 residues. Looked up from germline, CDR1 is SGHTA and CDR2 is FQGNSA. The CDR3 coding sequence is TGTGCCAGCAGCTTACTGGGAGGTGAGCAGTTCTTC. Translated: CASSLLGGEQFF.

The chain links TRBV5-1 to TRBJ1-5; 10 bases fit TRBD1. The germline V gene encodes CDR1 SGHRS and CDR2 YFSETQ. J gave up 5 bases and V 5 bases, and 4 bases lay outside the gene matches. The CDR3 covers 14 residues. For the CDR3, the DNA is TGCGCCAGCAGATTGACAGGGGGCGATCAGCCCCAGCATTTT. Residues: CASRLTGGDQPQHF.

This sequence joins TRBV5-1 and TRBJ2-5; 9 bases match TRBD1. Germline CDR1 is SGHRS and CDR2 is YFSETQ. The CDR3 extends over 14 amino acids. The V segment lost 5 bases and the J segment 0 bases; nucleotides outside the gene matches: 2. This CDR3 reads CASSDRGDQETQYF. The CDR3, as DNA: TGCGCCAGCAGTGACAGGGGGGACCAAGAGACCCAGTACTTC.

The chain uses TRBV6-5 and TRBJ2-1, with unresolved D. Trimming took 0 bases from V and 4 from J, leaving 4 bases between them. CDR1 MNHEY and CDR2 SVGAGI come from the germline V gene. CDR3 length equals 13 residues. CDR3 in amino acids: CASSYSQYNEQFF. The CDR3 DNA sequence: TGTGCCAGCAGTTACTCCCAGTACAATGAGCAGTTCTTC.

This rearrangement joins TRBV5-6 to TRBJ2-1; TRBD1 might be the D (6 bases). Germline loops: CDR1 SGHDT, CDR2 YYEEEE. V lost 0 bases, J lost 9 bases, and 16 bases lay in between. This CDR3 has 15 amino acids. The CDR3 reads CASSLVSLGAIEQFF. DNA for the CDR3: TGTGCCAGCAGCTTGGTCTCTTTGGGGGCCATTGAGCAGTTCTTC.

The V and J genes are TRBV18 and TRBJ1-2; 9 bases fit TRBD1. The V segment lost 5 bases and the J segment 6 bases; nucleotides outside the gene matches: 10. The CDR3 is 15 amino acids. The V gene's germline CDR1 is KGHSH and CDR2 LQKENI. The CDR3 DNA follows: TGTGCCAGCTCAGCAACGGGACAGGGTGGAGATGGCTACACCTTC. This translates into CASSATGQGGDGYTF. The variable domain in full, with the rest retrieved from reference TRBV18 and TRBJ1-2, is NAGVMQNPRHLVRRRGQEARLRCSPMKGHSHVYWYRQLPEEGLKFMVYLQKENIIDESGMPKERFSAEFPKEGPSILRIQQVVRGDSAAYFCASSATGQGGDGYTFGSGTRLTVV.